Listed below are T cell receptor beta chains from one sample, sequenced in a study of cytomegalovirus exposure and HLA in healthy donors. Assay used: immunoSEQ multiplex PCR; TCRdb lists only in-frame clones, some missing. This sample carries 180,000 or so clones, around 86% of them seen once, and the ten largest clones take 5.5% to 7%. Input material: PBMCs. Receptors were obtained from a woman aged 50 to 60 in good health and CMV-seropositive. Both conserved end residues are trimmed from each CDR3. The order of the fields is J gene, V gene, CDR3 protein.

j_gene: TRBJ2-4
v_gene: TRBV7-9
CDR3aa: ASSTPPGAKNIQY

j_gene: TRBJ1-1
v_gene: TRBV19
CDR3aa: ASTQGSISKAF

j_gene: TRBJ1-1
v_gene: TRBV4-2
CDR3aa: ASSPAPPGGRTEAF

j_gene: TRBJ1-1
v_gene: TRBV4-1
CDR3aa: ASSHGLGGYTEAF

j_gene: TRBJ2-3
v_gene: TRBV18
CDR3aa: ASSPQTLAGGNTDTQY

j_gene: TRBJ1-2
v_gene: TRBV29-1
CDR3aa: SVEARGEGSYGYT

j_gene: TRBJ1-1
v_gene: TRBV15
CDR3aa: ATSSGTGNTEAF

j_gene: TRBJ2-1
v_gene: TRBV27
CDR3aa: ASSPYLAAGRHEQF

j_gene: TRBJ2-7
v_gene: TRBV6-5
CDR3aa: ASTSPSSYEQY

j_gene: TRBJ2-5
v_gene: TRBV5-5
CDR3aa: ASTLHPGRQETQY

j_gene: TRBJ2-7
v_gene: TRBV19
CDR3aa: ASSISGVSIYEQY

j_gene: TRBJ1-6
v_gene: TRBV18
CDR3aa: ASSPMEGAGGNSPLH

j_gene: TRBJ2-6
v_gene: TRBV5-5
CDR3aa: ASSSGGSGANVLT

j_gene: TRBJ1-2
v_gene: TRBV18
CDR3aa: ASSLGQGLNSGYT

j_gene: TRBJ2-1
v_gene: TRBV5-1
CDR3aa: ASSLGTSNNEQF

j_gene: TRBJ2-6
v_gene: TRBV6-1
CDR3aa: AGSGVSGANVLT

j_gene: TRBJ2-5
v_gene: TRBV4-3
CDR3aa: ASSQDTGAGGHQETQY

j_gene: TRBJ1-6
v_gene: TRBV27
CDR3aa: ASKTVGYNSPLH

j_gene: TRBJ2-1
v_gene: TRBV2
CDR3aa: ASRTTSGRYNEQF

j_gene: TRBJ1-2
v_gene: TRBV18
CDR3aa: ASSPPGTLHGYT

j_gene: TRBJ2-5
v_gene: TRBV7-2
CDR3aa: ASSSAGGRETQY

j_gene: TRBJ2-5
v_gene: TRBV27
CDR3aa: ASSSRTSGGGETQY

j_gene: TRBJ2-5
v_gene: TRBV28
CDR3aa: ASSRRRETQY

j_gene: TRBJ2-7
v_gene: TRBV7-8
CDR3aa: ASSLRDSYEQY

j_gene: TRBJ1-6
v_gene: TRBV4-3
CDR3aa: ASSPFRDSWSPLH

j_gene: TRBJ2-3
v_gene: TRBV10-1
CDR3aa: ASSESGTGVTDTQY

j_gene: TRBJ2-3
v_gene: TRBV7-2
CDR3aa: ASRPSGGYTQY

j_gene: TRBJ1-1
v_gene: TRBV6-5
CDR3aa: ASRDNSFTEAF

j_gene: TRBJ2-2
v_gene: TRBV7-2
CDR3aa: ASSLLGLALNGELF

j_gene: TRBJ2-5
v_gene: TRBV5-1
CDR3aa: ASSFSIVSETQY

j_gene: TRBJ2-5
v_gene: TRBV9
CDR3aa: ASSPRTLEETQY

j_gene: TRBJ1-3
v_gene: TRBV7-9
CDR3aa: ASTKNSAGNTIY

j_gene: TRBJ2-7
v_gene: TRBV27
CDR3aa: ASSRGERRGSEQY